The next 27 T cell receptor beta chains were all read from a single sample in a study of T cell responses to AZD1222 COVID-19 vaccine. This table comes from immunoSEQ multiplex PCR, and its TCRdb copy is limited to in-frame clones, with some not included. The repertoire consists of 110,000 to 150,000 clones, with roughly 90% occurring once and the leading ten covering approximately 3.5%. Sequenced material: peripheral blood, taken 28 days after the second AZD1222 dose. These receptors were obtained from an adult who received the AZD1222 COVID-19 vaccine.

V gene TRBV5-1 combines with J gene TRBJ2-7; D might be TRBD2 (5 bases). Germline values: CDR1 SGHRS, CDR2 YFSETQ. Trimming left V 4 bases short and J 0 bases short, with 17 bases between. This CDR3 region has 16 residues. The CDR3 DNA reads TGCGCCAGCAGCCCCCCCTTTGCGGGCCACTCCTACGAGCAGTACTTC. Amino acid sequence: CASSPPFAGHSYEQYF. The entire variable domain, with the rest obtained from reference TRBV5-1 and TRBJ2-7, is as follows: KAGVTQTPRYLIKTRGQQVTLSCSPISGHRSVSWYQQTPGQGLQFLFEYFSETQRNKGNFPGRFSGRQFSNSRSEMNVSTLELGDSALYLCASSPPFAGHSYEQYFGPGTRLTVT.

The chain recombines TRBV7-2 with TRBJ1-4, with 7 bases fitting TRBD1. The CDR3 runs to 14 residues. Unmatched junction bases numbered 5, after V lost 5 bases and J lost 5 bases. Germline CDR1 reads SGHTA; CDR2 reads FQGNSA. This chain's CDR3 is CASSRGTVNEKLFF. The CDR3 DNA reads as TGTGCCAGCAGCCGGGGGACAGTGAATGAAAAACTGTTTTTT. Full variable domain (missing parts from reference TRBV7-2 and TRBJ1-4): GAGVSQSPSNKVTEKGKDVELRCDPISGHTALYWYRQSLGQGLEFLIYFQGNSAPDKSGLPSDRFSAERTGGSVSTLTIQRTQQEDSAVYLCASSRGTVNEKLFFGSGTQLSVL.

This chain links TRBV10-3 with TRBJ2-3; D may be TRBD1 (6 bases). V lost 5 bases and J 0 bases, leaving 9 bases between the germline ends. Germline V gene data show CDR1 as ENHRY and CDR2 as SYGVKD. This CDR3 is built from 14 residues. In DNA form, the CDR3 reads TGTGCCATCAGTTTGGGGGCAAGCACAGATACGCAGTATTTT. Translating it yields CAISLGASTDTQYF.

The CDR3 nucleotides read TGTGCCACTTGGGGTGCGGGAAGCACTGAAGCTTTCTTT. This gives the protein CATWGAGSTEAFF. The chain joins TRBV10-3 to TRBJ1-1; D is unresolved. This CDR3 is built from 13 residues. Germline V lookup: CDR1 ENHRY, CDR2 SYGVKD. Trimming removed 10 bases at V and 4 bases at J, with 16 bases between.

J is TRBJ2-1 and V is TRBV30; D is undetermined. CDR1 and CDR2 from the germline V gene are GTSNPN and SVGIG (reference sequence). V was shortened by 0 bases and J by 2 bases, with 11 bases between the two germline ends. CDR3 length: 15 amino acids. CDR3 nucleotides: TGTGCCTGGAGTGTAAGTGGCCACACCTACAATGAGCAGTTCTTC. This sequence encodes CAWSVSGHTYNEQFF.

V and J are TRBV25-1 and TRBJ1-3, with D tentatively TRBD1 (5 bases). The CDR3 extends over 15 amino acids. From germline, CDR1 is MGHDK and CDR2 SYGVNS. Trimming removed 6 bases from V and 2 bases from J, with 14 bases in between. CDR3: CASRSSGGAGNTIYF. The CDR3 DNA reads as TGTGCCAGCAGGTCCAGCGGGGGGGCTGGAAACACCATATATTTT.

J is TRBJ2-1 and V is TRBV10-1; 10 nucleotides align to TRBD1. The germline V gene encodes CDR1 WNHNN and CDR2 SYGVQD (reference sequence). V dropped 7 bases and J dropped 5; count of bases not matched to a gene: 11. This CDR3 contains 16 residues. The CDR3 nucleotides are TGCGCCAGCACCGGGACAGGGGTAGGGGAAAACAATGAGCAGTTCTTC. Translation: CASTGTGVGENNEQFF.

The rearrangement uses TRBV4-3 and TRBJ1-2; no definite D call. The germline gives CDR1 LGHNA, CDR2 YSLEER. Trimming shortened V by 1 base and J by 4 bases, and 13 bases separated the two germline ends. This CDR3 comprises 15 residues. The CDR3 DNA reads TGCGCCAGCAGCCAAGGCATCCTGGCGGGCTATGGCTACACCTTC. Protein sequence: CASSQGILAGYGYTF.

The chain recombines TRBV5-4 with TRBJ2-7, with 14 bases aligning to TRBD2. CDR3 length: 20 amino acids. The V gene end was trimmed by 1 base and the J gene end by 5 bases; junction bases not matched to a gene: 17. Per the germline V gene, CDR1 is SGHNT and CDR2 is YYREEE (reference sequence). The chain's CDR3 is CASSLSKTSGTSGRRDEQYF. The CDR3 DNA follows: TGTGCCAGCAGCTTGAGCAAGACTTCCGGGACTAGCGGGAGAAGGGACGAGCAGTACTTC. Looking up the rest from reference TRBV5-4 and TRBJ2-7 gives the full variable domain: ETGVTQSPTHLIKTRGQQVTLRCSSQSGHNTVSWYQQALGQGPQFIFQYYREEENGRGNFPPRFSGLQFPNYSSELNVNALELDDSALYLCASSLSKTSGTSGRRDEQYFGPGTRLTVT.

This chain connects TRBV19 to TRBJ2-7; D call uncertain. V lost 6 bases, J lost 0 bases, and 15 bases lay in between. The CDR3 has 15 residues. Germline CDR1 is LNHDA and CDR2 is SQIVND (reference sequence). CDR3 protein: CASRPSSVNSYEQYF. The CDR3 DNA reads TGTGCCAGTAGGCCTTCTAGTGTCAACTCCTACGAGCAGTACTTC. The variable domain in full, with the rest retrieved from reference TRBV19 and TRBJ2-7, is DGGITQSPKYLFRKEGQNVTLSCEQNLNHDAMYWYRQDPGQGLRLIYYSQIVNDFQKGDIAEGYSVSREKKESFPLTVTSAQKNPTAFYLCASRPSSVNSYEQYFGPGTRLTVT.

The chain couples TRBV5-5 to TRBJ1-5, with D tentatively TRBD1 (6 bases). Germline CDR1 is SGHKS and CDR2 is YYEKEE (reference sequence). The CDR3 covers 14 residues. Trimming pared 3 bases from V and 5 bases from J, leaving 12 bases between. The CDR3 loop reads CASSSNRDHQPQHF. DNA of the CDR3: TGTGCCAGCAGCTCAAACAGGGATCATCAGCCCCAGCATTTT.

V usage is TRBV18 and J usage is TRBJ2-7, with D possibly being TRBD2 (6 bases). CDR1 and CDR2 from the germline V gene are KGHSH and LQKENI. The CDR3 is 15 amino acids. Deletions cut 3 bases from V and 1 base from J, with 13 bases between. CDR3 sequence: CASSPHPTSSYEQYF. DNA for the CDR3: TGTGCCAGCTCACCGCACCCGACTAGTTCCTACGAGCAGTACTTC.

The sample holds one count of this clone. The chain joins TRBV28 to TRBJ2-6; D call uncertain. V gave up 7 bases and J gave up 0 bases, with 10 bases separating them. The CDR3 has 15 amino acids. Germline V gene lookup returns CDR1 MDHEN and CDR2 SYDVKM. For the CDR3, the DNA is TGTGCCAGCAAAGGCGGAAGCTCTGGGGCCAACGTCCTGACTTTC. Encoded protein: CASKGGSSGANVLTF.

The chain has TRBV19 and TRBJ2-7; 11 bases map to TRBD2. Germline V gene sequence: CDR1 LNHDA, CDR2 SQIVND (reference sequence). V shed 5 bases and J 1 base; nucleotides not matched to a gene: 7. The CDR3 is 16 amino acids. The CDR3 DNA sequence: TGTGCCAGTAGTCTAATAGCGGGAGGGCCGTCCTACGAGCAGTACTTC. It codes for CASSLIAGGPSYEQYF.

V usage is TRBV19 and J usage is TRBJ1-5; weak D call: TRBD1 (6 bases). V was clipped by 6 bases and J by 4 bases, with 16 bases between them. This CDR3 has 15 residues. The germline V gene encodes CDR1 LNHDA and CDR2 SQIVND (reference sequence). CDR3 bases: TGTGCCAGTAGCCAGGGGACGGCGTTGAATCAGCCCCAGCATTTT. This gives the protein CASSQGTALNQPQHF.

This chain connects TRBV6-5 to TRBJ2-1; tentative D call: TRBD2 (5 bases). Germline V CDR1 and CDR2: MNHEY, SVGAGI. The length of the CDR3 is 15 residues. V was clipped by 6 bases and J by 5 bases, with 17 bases between them. CDR3 in amino acids: CASRLLGGGNNEQFF. CDR3 coding DNA: TGTGCCAGCAGACTACTCGGCGGAGGCAACAATGAGCAGTTCTTC.

The CDR3 DNA reads as TGTGCCAGCAGCCAAGGGGACAGGCTTCCCTACGAGCAGTACTTC. Translated, it gives CASSQGDRLPYEQYF. This sequence joins TRBV3-1 (or the pseudogene TRBV3-2) and TRBJ2-7; the match to TRBD1 covers 8 bases. V lost 1 base to trimming and J lost 2 bases; unmatched junction nucleotides: 4. Per germline, CDR1 LGHDT and CDR2 YNNKEL (reference sequence). The CDR3 sequence is 15 residues long.

A word on this clone: Different DNA sequences within this sample yield the same CDR3. The DNA for the CDR3 is TGTGCCTGGAGTGTTGACTCTGGAAACACCATATATTTT. It is translated as CAWSVDSGNTIYF. The chain recombines TRBV30 with TRBJ1-3; D not resolved. The CDR3 length is 13 residues. Germline assignment: CDR1 GTSNPN and CDR2 SVGIG (reference sequence). The V end was cut by 0 bases, the J end by 0 bases, with 3 bases between.

The gene calls are TRBV5-4 and TRBJ1-1; 12 positions agree with TRBD1. Unmatched junction bases numbered 11, after V lost 4 bases and J lost 4 bases. The length of the CDR3 is 17 residues. Germline CDR1 SGHNT, CDR2 YYREEE (reference sequence). CDR3 sequence reads: CASSRRDRGPSGTEAFF. The CDR3 DNA follows: TGTGCCAGCAGCCGCCGGGACAGGGGGCCAAGTGGCACTGAAGCTTTCTTT.

V and J are TRBV7-9 and TRBJ1-2; possibly TRBD1 for D (5 bases). The CDR3 is 12 amino acids. V lost 6 bases to trimming and J lost 3 bases, with 8 bases between them. Germline V gives CDR1 SEHNR, CDR2 FQNEAQ (reference sequence). CDR3 sequence reads: CASRWGDYGYTF. DNA of the CDR3: TGTGCCAGCAGGTGGGGGGACTATGGCTACACCTTC.

This chain uses TRBV4-1 with TRBJ2-5, with TRBD1 matching 9 bases. The CDR3 extends over 17 amino acids. V trimming: 1 base; J trimming: 3 bases; junction bases outside the gene matches: 9. Per germline, CDR1 MGHRA and CDR2 YSYEKL. The chain's CDR3 is CASSQVPLRDREETQYF. The CDR3 DNA reads as TGCGCCAGCAGCCAAGTACCCCTCCGGGACAGGGAAGAGACCCAGTACTTC.

The chain uses TRBV2 and TRBJ2-2, with D perhaps matching TRBD1 (5 bases). CDR1 and CDR2 from the germline V gene are SNHLY and FYNNEI. This CDR3 is built from 13 residues. The V and J ends lost 7 bases and 3 bases respectively, with 9 bases between them. CDR3 sequence reads: CASMQGYTGELFF. CDR3 sequence (DNA): TGTGCCAGCATGCAGGGATACACCGGGGAGCTGTTTTTT.

The V gene is TRBV19, the J gene TRBJ1-2; 8 bases line up with TRBD1. V lost 5 bases to trimming and J lost 7 bases; unmatched junction nucleotides: 9. The CDR3 consists of 14 residues. CDR1 is LNHDA and CDR2 is SQIVND in the germline V gene (reference sequence). The CDR3, as DNA: TGTGCCAGTAGTGAACAGGGGGTTCTTGCTGGCTACACCTTC. As protein: CASSEQGVLAGYTF.

CDR3 residues: CASSGGQGATGNTIYF. The CDR3 nucleotides are TGCGCCAGCAGCGGTGGACAGGGGGCTACTGGAAACACCATATATTTT. V and J are TRBV5-1 and TRBJ1-3; TRBD1 aligns across 11 bases. J gave up 2 bases and V 4 bases, and 5 bases lay outside the gene matches. Looked up from germline, CDR1 is SGHRS and CDR2 is YFSETQ. The CDR3 extends over 16 amino acids.

The rearrangement links TRBV19 to TRBJ2-3; 7 bases map to TRBD2. Germline loops: CDR1 LNHDA, CDR2 SQIVND (reference sequence). The V gene end was trimmed by 5 bases and the J gene end by 3 bases; junction bases not matched to a gene: 8. This CDR3 has 15 residues. The CDR3 coding sequence is TGTGCCAGTAGTGGCTACAGCGGGGCGACAGATACGCAGTATTTT. Translation: CASSGYSGATDTQYF.

J is TRBJ1-2 and V is TRBV18; 7 positions agree with TRBD1. The germline V gene has CDR1 KGHSH and CDR2 LQKENI. This CDR3 is built from 15 residues. The V gene end was trimmed by 1 base and the J gene end by 0 bases; junction bases not matched to a gene: 2. The CDR3 DNA reads TGTGCCAGCTCACCACAAGACAGGGCTAACTATGGCTACACCTTC. This encodes CASSPQDRANYGYTF.

The chain uses TRBV27 and TRBJ1-5; 7 bases line up with TRBD1. This CDR3 region has 16 residues. V lost 6 bases and J lost 0; bases outside the gene matches: 8. Germline V CDR1 and CDR2: MNHEY, SMNVEV (reference sequence). For the CDR3, the DNA is TGTGCCAGCAGGGGTACGACAGGGTATAGCAATCAGCCCCAGCATTTT. It is translated as CASRGTTGYSNQPQHF.